The rows below give T cell receptor beta chains drawn from one sample of a study of shared clonotypes between healthy human individuals. Data came from immunoSEQ multiplex PCR; TCRdb stores just in-frame clones and leaves some out. The data contain just over 2,000,000 clones, 85% to 95% of them seen just once; the ten biggest clones take up 0.13%. Sequencing was carried out using naive CD4+ T cells sorted from blood. These receptors were taken from a man aged 18 to 29 in good health. Both conserved end residues are part of each CDR3. The order of the fields is CDR3 DNA, CDR3 protein, V gene, D gene, J gene, clone size. A D gene is named only where the DNA matches it firmly. The size of a clone is reported for some rows only, either as once, few or many, or as a class for expanded clones.

TGCGCCAGCAGCCAAAGAAATTTGGGGCTAGGTGATTCACCCCTCCACTTT,CASSQRNLGLGDSPLHF,TRBV4-1,.,TRBJ1-6,.
TGTGCCAGCAGTTACTCGGGTGTTACGCAGTATTTT,CASSYSGVTQYF,TRBV6-5,.,TRBJ2-3,.
TGTGCCAGCAGCGACAGGGTCGGTTTGGACACTGAAGCTTTCTTT,CASSDRVGLDTEAFF,TRBV6-1,TRBD1,TRBJ1-1,.
TGTGCCAGCAGCTTAGGCAGAGTGGGGGCGAAGACTGAAGCTTTCTTT,CASSLGRVGAKTEAFF,TRBV7-9,.,TRBJ1-1,once
TGTGCCAGCTTATACACGGGGACAGGGGAGGTCTTT,CASLYTGTGEVF,TRBV2,TRBD1,TRBJ1-1,.
TGTGCCAGCTCACCACCTGGGGGCCCCTACGAGCAGTACTTC,CASSPPGGPYEQYF,TRBV18,.,TRBJ2-7,.
TGTGCCAGCAGCTTAAGCCTCGTTAAATCGAGCTCTGGAAACACCATATATTTT,CASSLSLVKSSSGNTIYF,TRBV7-9,.,TRBJ1-3,.
TGCAGTGCTAGTATCGTCAATGAGCAGTTCTTC,CSASIVNEQFF,TRBV20-1,.,TRBJ2-1,.
TGTGCTAGTGGTTTGAGAATGAACACTGAAGCTTTCTTT,CASGLRMNTEAFF,TRBV12-5,.,TRBJ1-1,.
TGCAGCGTCTCCCCCCGACTCGACCTGGACTATGGCTACACCTTC,CSVSPRLDLDYGYTF,TRBV29-1,.,TRBJ1-2,.
TGTGCCAGCAGCCACAGGGTAAATCAGCCCCAGCATTTT,CASSHRVNQPQHF,TRBV6-6,.,TRBJ1-5,once
TGCGCCAGCAGCCAAGATACAGTTAACTATGGCTACACCTTC,CASSQDTVNYGYTF,TRBV4-1,.,TRBJ1-2,.
TGTGCCAGCTCTGGGGGACAGGGCCTTGGCAAGGGGTACGAGCAGTACTTC,CASSGGQGLGKGYEQYF,TRBV18,TRBD1,TRBJ2-7,.
TGTGCCAGCAGTTCTGAACTTGGGGCCAACGTCCTGACTTTC,CASSSELGANVLTF,TRBV27,.,TRBJ2-6,.
TGTGCCAGCAGCTTATCGGGGTATGAGCAGTTCTTC,CASSLSGYEQFF,TRBV7-2,.,TRBJ2-1,.
TGTGCCAGCAGTTTGGCTGGAAACACCATATATTTT,CASSLAGNTIYF,TRBV28,.,TRBJ1-3,.
TGTGCCTGGAGTGTGGGCGCGGGTAATTCACCCCTCCACTTT,CAWSVGAGNSPLHF,TRBV30,.,TRBJ1-6,.
TGTGCCAGCAGCTTAATGTCGACCTCTGGGGCCAACGTCCTGACTTTC,CASSLMSTSGANVLTF,TRBV11-2,.,TRBJ2-6,.
TGTGCCAGTACCGCGAGAGGGGACCACGAGCAGTACTTC,CASTARGDHEQYF,TRBV19,.,TRBJ2-7,.
TGTGCCAGCTCGCCTCCGGGACCTAGAGCAGATACGCAGTATTTT,CASSPPGPRADTQYF,TRBV18,.,TRBJ2-3,.
TGTGCCAGCTCAACCGACAGGGCCGGTTCACCCCTCCACTTT,CASSTDRAGSPLHF,TRBV18,TRBD1,TRBJ1-6,.
TGCGCCAGCAGCCCACGGGGGGCCGCCCCAACTGAAGCTTTCTTT,CASSPRGAAPTEAFF,TRBV4-1,.,TRBJ1-1,.
TGTGCCAGCAGTAACTACAATTCCCAAGAGACCCAGTACTTC,CASSNYNSQETQYF,TRBV6-1,.,TRBJ2-5,.
TGTGCTAGTGGTTTGGGTTTAGCGGGAGGCAATGGAGATACGCAGTATTTT,CASGLGLAGGNGDTQYF,TRBV12-5,TRBD2,TRBJ2-3,.
TGTGCCAGCAGCGTAGGCACGGGGGGCTCCTACGAGCAGTACTTC,CASSVGTGGSYEQYF,TRBV9,TRBD2,TRBJ2-7,.
TGTGCCAGCAGCTTAGAGTGGAGAAGTATTTCCTACGAGCAGTACTTC,CASSLEWRSISYEQYF,TRBV7-2,.,TRBJ2-7,.
TGTGCCATCAGGGACACACTTGTAGATGAGCAGTTCTTC,CAIRDTLVDEQFF,TRBV10-3,.,TRBJ2-1,.
TGTGCCAGCAGCTTGGCCGGACAGGGGGCAGCTGGCTACACCTTC,CASSLAGQGAAGYTF,TRBV5-4,TRBD1,TRBJ1-2,.
TGTGCCAGCAGCTTGAAGACAGGGGGCGGCACCGGGGAGCTGTTTTTT,CASSLKTGGGTGELFF,TRBV5-8,TRBD1,TRBJ2-2,.
TGTGCCACCAGCAGTGAGAGAGGGGGACAGTGGATGAACACTGAAGCTTTCTTT,CATSSERGGQWMNTEAFF,TRBV15,TRBD1,TRBJ1-1,.
TGTGCCAGCAGCTCGGGACAGGGGAATTCACCCCTCCACTTT,CASSSGQGNSPLHF,TRBV2,TRBD1,TRBJ1-6,.
TGTGCCAGTAGTATCAGGGGGACCCAGTACTTC,CASSIRGTQYF,TRBV19,.,TRBJ2-5,.
TGTGCCAGCTCACCACACCTCAATCAGCCCCAGCATTTT,CASSPHLNQPQHF,TRBV18,.,TRBJ1-5,once
TGTGCCTGGAGTTCGGAGGAAGGGGAAAAACTGTTTTTT,CAWSSEEGEKLFF,TRBV30,.,TRBJ1-4,.
TGCGCCAGCAGTCTTGGAACCGGGACAGCGTTCTCCTACGAGCAGTACTTC,CASSLGTGTAFSYEQYF,TRBV23-1,TRBD1,TRBJ2-7,.
TGCGCCAGCAGCCAAGACGAGGGACAGAAAGAGACCCAGTACTTC,CASSQDEGQKETQYF,TRBV4-1,TRBD1,TRBJ2-5,.
TGTGCCAGTCTCCAAGGCCGGGGAAAAACTTCCTACGAGCAGTACTTC,CASLQGRGKTSYEQYF,TRBV28,.,TRBJ2-7,.
TGTGCCAGCAGCGTTAGCGGGACGGGAGAGACCCAGTACTTC,CASSVSGTGETQYF,TRBV9,TRBD2,TRBJ2-5,.
TGTGCCAGCAGTGTTACAGGGGGCCAGAGAGGATACGAGCAGTACTTC,CASSVTGGQRGYEQYF,TRBV6-1,TRBD1,TRBJ2-7,.
TGTGCCAGCAGCGTACGCGGGGACCTTCAAGAGACCCAGTACTTC,CASSVRGDLQETQYF,TRBV9,.,TRBJ2-5,.
TGTGCCACCAGCAGAGAGAAAGGGGCGGCTAATGAAAAACTGTTTTTT,CATSREKGAANEKLFF,TRBV15,.,TRBJ1-4,once
TGTGCCAGCAGCTTAGCGGGACTAGCGGTTGATGAGCAGTTCTTC,CASSLAGLAVDEQFF,TRBV7-2,TRBD2,TRBJ2-1,.